This T cell receptor beta chain is drawn from a study of blood T cell repertoires in COVID-19. Method: immunoSEQ multiplex PCR; TCRdb's copy keeps in-frame clones and lacks some. Here the sample spans hundreds of thousands of clones, around 83% being singletons. With V trimmed by 7 bases and J by 5 bases, 16 bases remained unmatched. The CDR3 loop spans 17 amino acids. Germline CDR1 and CDR2: GTSNPN and SVGIG (reference sequence). This clone showed up just once. This sequence was found in a middle-aged man who had been exposed to COVID-19. The sequenced material came from PBMCs or T cells enriched from blood (not recorded which). This rearrangement joins TRBV30 to TRBJ2-2; 10 bases agree with TRBD1. The CDR3: CASRDRGRGRGTGELFF. CDR3 DNA: TGTGCCTCCCGGGACAGGGGCCGCGGACGGGGAACCGGGGAGCTGTTTTTT. The full variable domain, in which reference TRBV30 and TRBJ2-2 provide the parts outside the CDR3, is SQTIHQWPATLVQPVGSPLSLECTVEGTSNPNLYWYRQAAGRGLQLLFYSVGIGQISSEVPQNLSASRPQDRQFILSSKKLLLSDSGFYLCASRDRGRGRGTGELFFGEGSRLTVL.